Included here is one T cell receptor beta chain sequence, with context. Its specificity is unknown. 13 Jbeta primers and 60 Vbeta primers were used for the PCR. The table came from immunoSEQ multiplex PCR; TCRdb's copy has only in-frame clones and leaves some out. The table has around 130,000 clones, around 85% seen once. This CDR3 has 16 amino acids. V shed 0 bases and J shed 1 base, with 13 bases lying between them. Germline lookup yields CDR1 LGHNA and CDR2 YSLEER. This entry is derived from a study of cytomegalovirus exposure and HLA in healthy donors. Study results and limitations: Roughly even sequencing depth across donors was the assumption behind the presence/absence analyses.

This TCR was sampled from a boy under 18 in good health and CMV-seronegative. V and J are TRBV4-3 and TRBJ2-7; D ambiguous. The sequenced sample was PBMCs. Written as DNA, the CDR3 is TGCGCCAGCAGCCAAGATCTCTTAGCCCCATCCTACGAGCAGTACTTC. It yields the protein CASSQDLLAPSYEQYF.